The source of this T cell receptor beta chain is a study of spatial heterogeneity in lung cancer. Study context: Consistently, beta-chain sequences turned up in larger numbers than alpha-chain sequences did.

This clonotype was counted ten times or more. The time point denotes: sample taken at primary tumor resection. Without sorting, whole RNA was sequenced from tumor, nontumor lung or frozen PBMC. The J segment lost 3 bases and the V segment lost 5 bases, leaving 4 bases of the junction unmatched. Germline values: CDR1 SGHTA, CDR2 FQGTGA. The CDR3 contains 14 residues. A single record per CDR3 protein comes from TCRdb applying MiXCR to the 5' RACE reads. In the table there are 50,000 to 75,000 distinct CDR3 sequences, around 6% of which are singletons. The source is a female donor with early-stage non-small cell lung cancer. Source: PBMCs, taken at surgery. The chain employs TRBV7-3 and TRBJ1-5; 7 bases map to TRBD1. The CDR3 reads CASSIEGANQPQHF. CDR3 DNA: TGTGCCAGCAGCATCGAGGGGGCCAATCAGCCCCAGCATTTT.